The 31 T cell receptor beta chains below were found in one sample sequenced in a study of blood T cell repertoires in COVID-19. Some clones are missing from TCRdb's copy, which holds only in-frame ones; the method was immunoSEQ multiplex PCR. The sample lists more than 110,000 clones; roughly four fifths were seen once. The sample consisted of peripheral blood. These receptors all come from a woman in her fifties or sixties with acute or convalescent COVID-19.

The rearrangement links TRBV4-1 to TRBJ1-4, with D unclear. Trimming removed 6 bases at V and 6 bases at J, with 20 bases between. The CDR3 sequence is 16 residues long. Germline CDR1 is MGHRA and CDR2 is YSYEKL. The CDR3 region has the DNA TGCGCCAGCAGTCCATCGACGGTCACGGGTGATGAAAAACTGTTTTTT. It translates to CASSPSTVTGDEKLFF.

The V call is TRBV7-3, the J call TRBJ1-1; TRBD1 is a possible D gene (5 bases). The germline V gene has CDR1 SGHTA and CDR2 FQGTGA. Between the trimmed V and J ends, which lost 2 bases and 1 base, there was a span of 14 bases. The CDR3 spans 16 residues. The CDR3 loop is CASSLLPTDKNTEAFF. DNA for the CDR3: TGTGCCAGCAGCTTATTACCGACGGACAAGAACACTGAAGCTTTCTTT.

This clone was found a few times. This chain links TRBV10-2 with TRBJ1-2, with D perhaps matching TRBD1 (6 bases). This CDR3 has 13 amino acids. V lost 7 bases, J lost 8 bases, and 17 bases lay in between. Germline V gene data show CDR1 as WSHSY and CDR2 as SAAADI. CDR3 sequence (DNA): TGCGCCAGCACCGGACAGCCGCTTGGCGGCTACACCTTC. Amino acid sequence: CASTGQPLGGYTF.

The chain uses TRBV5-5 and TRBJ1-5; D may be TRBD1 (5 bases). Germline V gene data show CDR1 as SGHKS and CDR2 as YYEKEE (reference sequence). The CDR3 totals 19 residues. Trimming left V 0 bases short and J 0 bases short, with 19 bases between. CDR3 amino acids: CASSLVLGWAGHSNQPQHF. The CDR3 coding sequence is TGTGCCAGCAGCTTGGTGTTAGGTTGGGCGGGGCATAGCAATCAGCCCCAGCATTTT.

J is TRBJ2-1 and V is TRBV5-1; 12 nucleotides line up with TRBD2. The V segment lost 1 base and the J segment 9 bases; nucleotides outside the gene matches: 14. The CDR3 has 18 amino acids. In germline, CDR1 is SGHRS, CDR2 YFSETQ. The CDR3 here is CASSLYPPSGRARIEQFF. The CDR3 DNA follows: TGCGCCAGCAGCTTGTACCCTCCTAGCGGGAGGGCCCGGATTGAGCAGTTCTTC.

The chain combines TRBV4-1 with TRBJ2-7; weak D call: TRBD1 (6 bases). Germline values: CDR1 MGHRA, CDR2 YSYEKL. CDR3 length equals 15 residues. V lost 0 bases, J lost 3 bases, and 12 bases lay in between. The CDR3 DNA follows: TGCGCCAGCAGCCAAGACCAGGGGTGGGGCTACGAGCAGTACTTC. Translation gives CASSQDQGWGYEQYF.

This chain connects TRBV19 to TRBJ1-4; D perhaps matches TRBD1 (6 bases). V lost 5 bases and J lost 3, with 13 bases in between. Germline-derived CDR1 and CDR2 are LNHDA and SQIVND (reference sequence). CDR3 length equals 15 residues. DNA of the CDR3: TGTGCCAGTAGTCGTACAGGGATCGCTAATGAAAAACTGTTTTTT. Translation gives CASSRTGIANEKLFF.

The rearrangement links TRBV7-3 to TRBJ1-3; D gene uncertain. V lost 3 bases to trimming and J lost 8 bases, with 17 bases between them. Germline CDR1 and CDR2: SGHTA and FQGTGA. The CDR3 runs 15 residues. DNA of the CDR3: TGTGCCAGCAGCTTGTCTGCCAATCCGCGGGACACCATATATTTT. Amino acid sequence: CASSLSANPRDTIYF.

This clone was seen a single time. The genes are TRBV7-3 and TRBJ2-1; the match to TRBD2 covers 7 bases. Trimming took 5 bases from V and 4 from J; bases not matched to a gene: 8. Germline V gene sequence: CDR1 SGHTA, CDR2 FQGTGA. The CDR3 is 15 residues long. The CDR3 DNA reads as TGTGCCAGCAGCCCCTCTGCGGGAGAGTACAATGAGCAGTTCTTC. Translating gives CASSPSAGEYNEQFF.

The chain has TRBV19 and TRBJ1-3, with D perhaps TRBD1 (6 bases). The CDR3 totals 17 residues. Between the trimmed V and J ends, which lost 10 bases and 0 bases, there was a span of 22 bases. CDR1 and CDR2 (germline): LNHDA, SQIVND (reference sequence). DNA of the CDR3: TGTGCCACCAAGGACAGCGGAAGATGGAGCTCTGGAAACACCATATATTTT. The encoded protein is CATKDSGRWSSGNTIYF.

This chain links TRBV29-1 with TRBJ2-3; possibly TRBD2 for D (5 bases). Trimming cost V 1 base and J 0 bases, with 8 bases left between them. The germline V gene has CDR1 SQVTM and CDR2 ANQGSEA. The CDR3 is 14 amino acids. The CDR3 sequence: CSVEGERSTDTQYF. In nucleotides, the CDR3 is TGCAGCGTTGAAGGGGAGCGGAGCACAGATACGCAGTATTTT.

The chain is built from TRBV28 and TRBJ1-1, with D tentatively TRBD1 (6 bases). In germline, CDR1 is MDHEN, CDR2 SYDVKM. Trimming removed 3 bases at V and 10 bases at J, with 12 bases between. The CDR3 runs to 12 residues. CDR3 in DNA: TGTGCCAGCAGTTTTACAGGGTTAGGAGCTTTCTTT. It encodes CASSFTGLGAFF. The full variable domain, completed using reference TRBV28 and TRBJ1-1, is DVKVTQSSRYLVKRTGEKVFLECVQDMDHENMFWYRQDPGLGLRLIYFSYDVKMKEKGDIPEGYSVSREKKERFSLILESASTNQTSMYLCASSFTGLGAFFGQGTRLTVV.

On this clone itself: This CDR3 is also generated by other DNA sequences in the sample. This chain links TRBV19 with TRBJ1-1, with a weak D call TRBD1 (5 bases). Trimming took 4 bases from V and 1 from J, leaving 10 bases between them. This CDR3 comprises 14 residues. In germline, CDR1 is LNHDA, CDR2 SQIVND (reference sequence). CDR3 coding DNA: TGTGCCAGTAGTACTCAGGGTGCGAACACTGAAGCTTTCTTT. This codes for CASSTQGANTEAFF.

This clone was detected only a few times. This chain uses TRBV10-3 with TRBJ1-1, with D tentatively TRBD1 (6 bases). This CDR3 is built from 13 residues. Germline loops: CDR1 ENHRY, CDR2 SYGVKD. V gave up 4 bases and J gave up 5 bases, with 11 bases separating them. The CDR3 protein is CAISGRGGTEAFF. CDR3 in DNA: TGTGCCATCAGTGGGAGGGGGGGAACTGAAGCTTTCTTT.

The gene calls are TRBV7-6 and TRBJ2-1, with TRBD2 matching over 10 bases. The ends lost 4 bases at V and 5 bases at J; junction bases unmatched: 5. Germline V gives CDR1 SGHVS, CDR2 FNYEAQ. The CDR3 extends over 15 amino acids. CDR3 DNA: TGTGCCAGCAGCTGGCAGCGGGAGGGAGACAATGAGCAGTTCTTC. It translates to CASSWQREGDNEQFF. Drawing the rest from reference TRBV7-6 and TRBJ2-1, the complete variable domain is GAGVSQSPRYKVTKRGQDVALRCDPISGHVSLYWYRQALGQGPEFLTYFNYEAQQDKSGLPNDRFSAERPEGSISTLTIQRTEQRDSAMYRCASSWQREGDNEQFFGPGTRLTVL.

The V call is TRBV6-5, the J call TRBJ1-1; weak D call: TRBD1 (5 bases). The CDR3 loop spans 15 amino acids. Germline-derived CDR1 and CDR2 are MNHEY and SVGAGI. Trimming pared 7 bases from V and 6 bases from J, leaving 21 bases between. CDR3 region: CASTSPRGRDSEAFF. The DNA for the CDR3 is TGTGCCAGCACCTCCCCGAGGGGACGGGACTCTGAAGCTTTCTTT.

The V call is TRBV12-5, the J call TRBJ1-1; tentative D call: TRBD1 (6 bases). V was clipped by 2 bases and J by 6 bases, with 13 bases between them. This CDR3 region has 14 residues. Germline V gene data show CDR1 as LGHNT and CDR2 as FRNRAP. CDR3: CASGLFTTGPEAFF. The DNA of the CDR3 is TGTGCTAGTGGTTTGTTCACAACAGGGCCTGAAGCTTTCTTT.

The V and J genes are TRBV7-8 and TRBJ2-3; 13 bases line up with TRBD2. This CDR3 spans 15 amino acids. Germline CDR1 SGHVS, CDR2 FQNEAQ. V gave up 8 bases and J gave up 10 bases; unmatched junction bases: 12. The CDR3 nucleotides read TGTGCCAGCGGCAAACTAGCGGGAGGGCCTGAGGCGCAGTATTTT. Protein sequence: CASGKLAGGPEAQYF.

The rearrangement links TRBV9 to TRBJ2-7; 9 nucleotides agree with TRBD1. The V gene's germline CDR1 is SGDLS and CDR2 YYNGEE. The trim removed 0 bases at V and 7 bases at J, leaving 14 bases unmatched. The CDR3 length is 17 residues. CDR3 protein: CASSVGPGDSGQGEQYF. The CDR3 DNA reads TGTGCCAGCAGCGTAGGTCCCGGCGACTCGGGACAGGGTGAGCAGTACTTC.

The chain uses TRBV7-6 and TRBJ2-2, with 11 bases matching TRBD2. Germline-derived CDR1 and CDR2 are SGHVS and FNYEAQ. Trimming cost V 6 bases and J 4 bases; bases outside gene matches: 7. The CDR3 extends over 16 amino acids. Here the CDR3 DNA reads TGTGCCAGCAGTTCCCAGACTAGCGGGACCACCGGGGAGCTGTTTTTT. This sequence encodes CASSSQTSGTTGELFF.

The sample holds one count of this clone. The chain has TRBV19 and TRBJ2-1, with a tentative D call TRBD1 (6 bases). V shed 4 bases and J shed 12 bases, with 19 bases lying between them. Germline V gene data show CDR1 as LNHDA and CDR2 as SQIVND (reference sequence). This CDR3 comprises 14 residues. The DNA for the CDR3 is TGTGCCAGTAGTAAAACGGTGACAGGATCTGGGCAGTTCTTC. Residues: CASSKTVTGSGQFF.

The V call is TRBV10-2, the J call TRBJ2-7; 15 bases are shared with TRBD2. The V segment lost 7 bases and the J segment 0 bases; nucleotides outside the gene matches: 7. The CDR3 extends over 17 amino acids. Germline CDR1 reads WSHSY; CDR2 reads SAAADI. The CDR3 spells CASTGTSGRHLSYEQYF. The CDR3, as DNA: TGCGCCAGCACCGGGACTAGCGGGAGGCACCTCTCCTACGAGCAGTACTTC.

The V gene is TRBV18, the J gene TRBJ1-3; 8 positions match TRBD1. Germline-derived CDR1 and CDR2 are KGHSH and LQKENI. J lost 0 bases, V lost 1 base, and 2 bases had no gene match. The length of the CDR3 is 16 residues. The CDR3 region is CASSPRTGYSGNTIYF. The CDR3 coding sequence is TGTGCCAGCTCACCACGGACAGGGTACTCTGGAAACACCATATATTTT.

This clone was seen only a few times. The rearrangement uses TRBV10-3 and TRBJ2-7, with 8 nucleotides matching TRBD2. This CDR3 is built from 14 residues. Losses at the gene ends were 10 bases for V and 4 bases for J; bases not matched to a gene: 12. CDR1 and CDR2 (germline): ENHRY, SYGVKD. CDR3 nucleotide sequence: TGTGCCACAAAGCCAGCGGGAGACATGTACGAGCAGTACTTC. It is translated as CATKPAGDMYEQYF.

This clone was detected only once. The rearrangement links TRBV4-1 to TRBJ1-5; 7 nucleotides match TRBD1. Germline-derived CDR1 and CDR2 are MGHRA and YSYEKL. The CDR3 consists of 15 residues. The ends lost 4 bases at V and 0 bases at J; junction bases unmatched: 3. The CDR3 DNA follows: TGCGCCAGCAGCCGGGACAGAGATAGCAATCAGCCCCAGCATTTT. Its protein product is CASSRDRDSNQPQHF.

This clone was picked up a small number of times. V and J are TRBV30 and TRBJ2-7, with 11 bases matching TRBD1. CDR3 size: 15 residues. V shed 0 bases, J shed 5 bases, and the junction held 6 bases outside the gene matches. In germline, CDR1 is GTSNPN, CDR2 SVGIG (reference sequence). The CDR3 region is CAWSVTGTGGNEQYF. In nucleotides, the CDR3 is TGTGCCTGGAGTGTAACCGGGACAGGGGGGAACGAGCAGTACTTC.

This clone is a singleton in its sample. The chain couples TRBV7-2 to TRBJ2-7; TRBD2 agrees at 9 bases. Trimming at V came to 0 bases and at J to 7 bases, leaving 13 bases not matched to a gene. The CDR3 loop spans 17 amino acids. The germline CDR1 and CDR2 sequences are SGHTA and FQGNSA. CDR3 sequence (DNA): TGTGCCAGCAGCTTAGCGCTTGCGCGGGAGGGCCTTATGGAGCAGTACTTC. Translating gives CASSLALAREGLMEQYF.

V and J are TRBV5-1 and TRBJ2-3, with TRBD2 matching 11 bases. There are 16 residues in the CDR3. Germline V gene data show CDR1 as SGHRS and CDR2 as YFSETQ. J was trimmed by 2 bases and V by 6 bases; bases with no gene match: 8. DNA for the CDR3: TGCGCCAGCATGGGGGGGACTAGCGGACCCACAGATACGCAGTATTTT. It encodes CASMGGTSGPTDTQYF.

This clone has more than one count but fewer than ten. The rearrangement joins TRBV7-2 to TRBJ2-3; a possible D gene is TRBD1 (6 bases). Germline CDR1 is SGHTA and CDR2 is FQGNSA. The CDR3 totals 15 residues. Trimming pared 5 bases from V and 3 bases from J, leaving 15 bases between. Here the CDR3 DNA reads TGTGCCAGCAGCCCCGACAGGAAGGTGACAGATACGCAGTATTTT. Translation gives CASSPDRKVTDTQYF.

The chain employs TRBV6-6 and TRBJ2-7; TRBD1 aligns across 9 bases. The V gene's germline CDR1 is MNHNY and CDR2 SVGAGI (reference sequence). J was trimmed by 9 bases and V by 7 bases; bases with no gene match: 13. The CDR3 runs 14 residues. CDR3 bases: TGTGCCAGCAATCAGGGACAGGGTGCGTCGGGGCAGTACTTC. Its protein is CASNQGQGASGQYF.

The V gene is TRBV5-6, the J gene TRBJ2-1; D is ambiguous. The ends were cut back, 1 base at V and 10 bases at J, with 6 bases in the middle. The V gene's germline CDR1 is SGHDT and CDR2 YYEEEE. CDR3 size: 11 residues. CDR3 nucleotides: TGTGCCAGCAGCTTGTCTGCGGAGCAGTTCTTC. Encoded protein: CASSLSAEQFF.